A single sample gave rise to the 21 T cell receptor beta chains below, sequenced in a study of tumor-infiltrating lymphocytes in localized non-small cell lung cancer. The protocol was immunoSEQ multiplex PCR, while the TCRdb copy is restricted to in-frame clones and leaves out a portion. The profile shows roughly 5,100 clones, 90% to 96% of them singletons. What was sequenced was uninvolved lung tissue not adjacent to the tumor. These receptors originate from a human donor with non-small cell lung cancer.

The CDR3 region is CATNRGGPGELFF. The CDR3 DNA follows: TGTGCCACTAACAGGGGAGGCCCCGGGGAGCTGTTTTTT. The V gene is TRBV7-2, the J gene TRBJ2-2, with TRBD1 as a possible D gene (7 bases). The CDR3 consists of 13 residues. V was cut by 10 bases and J by 6 bases, with 15 bases left in between. Germline CDR1 SGHTA, CDR2 FQGNSA.

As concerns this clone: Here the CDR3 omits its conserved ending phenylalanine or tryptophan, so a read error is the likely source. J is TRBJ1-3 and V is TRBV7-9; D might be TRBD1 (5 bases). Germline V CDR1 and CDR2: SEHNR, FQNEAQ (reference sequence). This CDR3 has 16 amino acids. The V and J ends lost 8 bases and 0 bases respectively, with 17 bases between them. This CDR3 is CASSGETPASGNTIYS. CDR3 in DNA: TGTGCCAGCTCGGGGGAGACGCCCGCCTCTGGAAACACCATATATTCT.

CDR3: CASSPRGLAGVREQYF. As DNA, the CDR3 is TGCGCCAGCAGCCCGAGAGGACTAGCGGGGGTCCGCGAGCAGTACTTC. The chain combines TRBV5-1 with TRBJ2-7; 13 bases agree with TRBD2. This CDR3 spans 16 amino acids. V dropped 4 bases and J dropped 6; count of bases not matched to a gene: 10. The V gene's germline CDR1 is SGHRS and CDR2 YFSETQ. The whole variable domain, filled in from reference TRBV5-1 and TRBJ2-7, reads KAGVTQTPRYLIKTRGQQVTLSCSPISGHRSVSWYQQTPGQGLQFLFEYFSETQRNKGNFPGRFSGRQFSNSRSEMNVSTLELGDSALYLCASSPRGLAGVREQYFGPGTRLTVT.

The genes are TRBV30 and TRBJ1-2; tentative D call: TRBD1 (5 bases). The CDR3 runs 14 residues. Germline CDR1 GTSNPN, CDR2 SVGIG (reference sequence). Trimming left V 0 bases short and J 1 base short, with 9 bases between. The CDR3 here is CAWSVHQGNYGYTF. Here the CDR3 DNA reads TGTGCCTGGAGTGTACACCAGGGTAACTATGGCTACACCTTC. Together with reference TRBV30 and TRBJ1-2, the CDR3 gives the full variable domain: SQTIHQWPATLVQPVGSPLSLECTVEGTSNPNLYWYRQAAGRGLQLLFYSVGIGQISSEVPQNLSASRPQDRQFILSSKKLLLSDSGFYLCAWSVHQGNYGYTFGSGTRLTVV.

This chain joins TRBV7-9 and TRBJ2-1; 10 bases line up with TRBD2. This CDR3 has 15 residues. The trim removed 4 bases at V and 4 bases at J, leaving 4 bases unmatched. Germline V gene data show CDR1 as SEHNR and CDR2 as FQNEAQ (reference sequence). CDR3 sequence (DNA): TGTGCCAGCAGCTCCTTTAGCGGGGGGTACAATGAGCAGTTCTTC. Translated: CASSSFSGGYNEQFF.

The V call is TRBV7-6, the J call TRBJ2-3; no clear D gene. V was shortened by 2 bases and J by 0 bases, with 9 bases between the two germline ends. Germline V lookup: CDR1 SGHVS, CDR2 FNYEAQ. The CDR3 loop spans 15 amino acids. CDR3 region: CASSLSWKSTDTQYF. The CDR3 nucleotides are TGTGCCAGCAGCTTATCATGGAAGAGCACAGATACGCAGTATTTT.

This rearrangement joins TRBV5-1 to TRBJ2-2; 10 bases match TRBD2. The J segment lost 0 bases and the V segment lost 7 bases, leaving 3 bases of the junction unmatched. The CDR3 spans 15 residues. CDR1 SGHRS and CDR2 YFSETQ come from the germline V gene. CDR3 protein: CASSTSGANTGELFF. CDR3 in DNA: TGCGCCAGCTCCACTAGCGGGGCGAACACCGGGGAGCTGTTTTTT.

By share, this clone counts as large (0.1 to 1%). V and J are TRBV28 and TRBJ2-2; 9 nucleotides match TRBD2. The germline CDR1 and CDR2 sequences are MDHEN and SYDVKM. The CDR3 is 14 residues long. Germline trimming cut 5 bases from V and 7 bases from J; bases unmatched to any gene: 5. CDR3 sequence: CASSRTSASGELFF. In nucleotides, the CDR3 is TGTGCCAGCAGTCGGACTAGCGCGAGCGGGGAGCTGTTTTTT.

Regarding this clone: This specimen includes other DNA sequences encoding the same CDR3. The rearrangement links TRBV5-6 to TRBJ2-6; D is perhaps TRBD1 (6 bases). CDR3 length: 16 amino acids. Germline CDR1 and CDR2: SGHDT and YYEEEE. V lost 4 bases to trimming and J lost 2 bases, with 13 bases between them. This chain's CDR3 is CASSLNPGAGANVLTF. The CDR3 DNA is TGTGCCAGCAGCCTAAACCCAGGGGCTGGGGCCAACGTCCTGACTTTC.

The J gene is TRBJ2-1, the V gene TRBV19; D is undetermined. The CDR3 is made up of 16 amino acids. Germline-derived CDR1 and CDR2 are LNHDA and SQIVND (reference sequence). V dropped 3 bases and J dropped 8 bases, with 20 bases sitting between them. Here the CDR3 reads CASSILKGNPSHEQFF. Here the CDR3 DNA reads TGTGCCAGTAGTATTCTCAAAGGTAACCCCTCGCATGAGCAGTTCTTC.

In nucleotides, the CDR3 is TGTGCCAGCAGCACTGACAGGGCACCTAATGAAAAACTGTTTTTT. Amino acid sequence: CASSTDRAPNEKLFF. This chain links TRBV4-2 with TRBJ1-4; TRBD1 matches at 7 bases. Germline CDR1 LGHNA, CDR2 YNFKEQ. The CDR3 runs to 15 residues. The ends lost 5 bases at V and 3 bases at J; junction bases unmatched: 6.

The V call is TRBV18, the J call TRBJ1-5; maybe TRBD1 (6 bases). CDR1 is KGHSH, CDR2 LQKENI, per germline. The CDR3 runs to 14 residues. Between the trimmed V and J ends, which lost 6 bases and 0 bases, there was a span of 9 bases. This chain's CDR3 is CASSRQDSNQPQHF. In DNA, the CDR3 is TGTGCCAGCTCTCGACAGGATAGCAATCAGCCCCAGCATTTT.

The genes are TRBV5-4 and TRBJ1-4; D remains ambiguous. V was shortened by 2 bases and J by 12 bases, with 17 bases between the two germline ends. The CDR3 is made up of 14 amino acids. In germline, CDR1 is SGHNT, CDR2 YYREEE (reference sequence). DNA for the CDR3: TGTGCCAGCAGCTTCTCCGGGGTTCCGGCAGAACTGTTTTTT. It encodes CASSFSGVPAELFF.

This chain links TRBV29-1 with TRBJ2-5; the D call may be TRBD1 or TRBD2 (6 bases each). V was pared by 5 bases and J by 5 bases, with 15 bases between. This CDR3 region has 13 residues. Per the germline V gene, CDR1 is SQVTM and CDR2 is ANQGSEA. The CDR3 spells CSVSRGLLETQYF. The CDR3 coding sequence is TGCAGCGTTTCCCGGGGGCTGCTGGAGACCCAGTACTTC.

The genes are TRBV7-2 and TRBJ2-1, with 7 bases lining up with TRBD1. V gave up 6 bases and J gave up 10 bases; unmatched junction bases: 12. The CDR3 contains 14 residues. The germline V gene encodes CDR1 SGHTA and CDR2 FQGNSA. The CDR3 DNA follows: TGTGCCAGCAGGCACGAGGCTAGGGGGCCCGAGCAGTTCTTC. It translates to CASRHEARGPEQFF.

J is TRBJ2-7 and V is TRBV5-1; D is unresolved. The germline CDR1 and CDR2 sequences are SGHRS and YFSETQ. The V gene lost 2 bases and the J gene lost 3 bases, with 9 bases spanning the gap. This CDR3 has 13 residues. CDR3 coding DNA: TGCGCCAGCAGCTTTGACGGTCACTACGAGCAGTACTTC. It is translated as CASSFDGHYEQYF.

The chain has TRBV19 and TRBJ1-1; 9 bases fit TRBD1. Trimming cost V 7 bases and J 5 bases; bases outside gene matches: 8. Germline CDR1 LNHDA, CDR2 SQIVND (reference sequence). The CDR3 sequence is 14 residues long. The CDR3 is CASIAGTGRTEAFF. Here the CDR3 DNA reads TGTGCCAGTATCGCCGGGACAGGGAGGACTGAAGCTTTCTTT.

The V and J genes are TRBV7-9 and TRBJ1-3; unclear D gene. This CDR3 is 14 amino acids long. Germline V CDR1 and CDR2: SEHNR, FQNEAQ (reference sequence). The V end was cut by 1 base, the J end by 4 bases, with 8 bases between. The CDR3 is CASSLDVLGNTIYF. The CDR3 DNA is TGTGCCAGCAGCTTAGATGTCTTGGGAAACACCATATATTTT.

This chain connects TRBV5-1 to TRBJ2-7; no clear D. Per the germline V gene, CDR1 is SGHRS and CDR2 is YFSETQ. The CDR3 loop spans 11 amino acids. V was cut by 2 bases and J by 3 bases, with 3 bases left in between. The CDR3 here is CASSLDYEQYF. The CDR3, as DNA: TGCGCCAGCAGCTTAGACTACGAGCAGTACTTC.

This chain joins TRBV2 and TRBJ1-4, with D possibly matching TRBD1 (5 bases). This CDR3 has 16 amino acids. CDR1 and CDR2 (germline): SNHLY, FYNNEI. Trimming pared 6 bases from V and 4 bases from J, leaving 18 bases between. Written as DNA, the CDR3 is TGTGCCAGCAGCCAGGAAATTCAGGGACTTAATGAAAAACTGTTTTTT. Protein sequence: CASSQEIQGLNEKLFF. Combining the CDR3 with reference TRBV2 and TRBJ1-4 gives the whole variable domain EPEVTQTPSHQVTQMGQEVILRCVPISNHLYFYWYRQILGQKVEFLVSFYNNEISEKSEIFDDQFSVERPDGSNFTLKIRSTKLEDSAMYFCASSQEIQGLNEKLFFGSGTQLSVL.

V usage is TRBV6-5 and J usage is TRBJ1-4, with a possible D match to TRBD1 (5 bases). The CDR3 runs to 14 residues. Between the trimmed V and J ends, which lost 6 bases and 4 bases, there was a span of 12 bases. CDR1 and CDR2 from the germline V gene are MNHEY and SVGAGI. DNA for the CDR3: TGTGCCAGCAGATCTCCGACAGATAATGAAAAACTGTTTTTT. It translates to CASRSPTDNEKLFF.